What follows is one T cell receptor (beta chain) and its context. What it binds is not known. This record belongs to a study of cytomegalovirus exposure and HLA in healthy donors. Study overall: Sequencing of about 200 million T cells in an earlier analysis found around 100 million unique TCR beta sequences.

The PCR contained 60 Vbeta and 13 Jbeta primers. Profiled with immunoSEQ multiplex PCR; TCRdb holds only in-frame clones, not every one. There are about 130,000 clones in the sample; more than 60% occur only once, and 2.1% lies in the top ten. The study's findings and limits: In a later analysis, HLA-C alleles had the fewest associated TCRs, DRB1 alleles the most.

This CDR3 has 16 amino acids. Germline lookup yields CDR1 LGHNA and CDR2 YSLEER. The V segment lost 1 base and the J segment 2 bases; nucleotides outside the gene matches: 4. Material: PBMCs. This chain uses TRBV4-3 with TRBJ2-3; 9 positions agree with TRBD2. This clonotype was obtained from a woman between 35 and 50 years old in good health and CMV-seropositive. The CDR3 nucleotides are TGCGCCAGCAGCCAAGGGGCGGGAGGGAACACAGATACGCAGTATTTT. This encodes CASSQGAGGNTDTQYF.